These 8 T cell receptor beta chains originate from one sample sequenced in a study of OX40 agonist ivuxolimab in advanced cancers. Sequenced by immunoSEQ multiplex PCR; TCRdb stores in-frame clones only, minus some. The table includes about 83,000 clones, roughly nine tenths detected once. The starting material was CD4+ or CD8+ T cells sorted from blood, obtained in a trial of the OX40 agonist ivuxolimab. These receptors all come from an adult with an advanced solid tumor such as melanoma, head and neck, liver or kidney cancer.

The chain is built from TRBV2 and TRBJ1-2; TRBD1 is a possible D gene (5 bases). In germline, CDR1 is SNHLY, CDR2 FYNNEI. V was cut by 9 bases and J by 6 bases, with 20 bases left in between. This CDR3 is 14 amino acids long. The CDR3 here is CASKISEGRDGYTF. CDR3 in DNA: TGTGCCAGTAAAATTTCTGAGGGGAGAGATGGCTACACCTTC.

The CDR3 sequence: CASSLGAGRLGNTIYF. The CDR3 DNA is TGTGCCAGCAGTCTAGGGGCAGGAAGGTTAGGAAACACCATATATTTT. The chain joins TRBV28 to TRBJ1-3, with D perhaps matching TRBD1 (5 bases). V was pared by 5 bases and J by 4 bases, with 18 bases between. This CDR3 is 16 amino acids long. The germline gives CDR1 MDHEN, CDR2 SYDVKM.

The chain combines TRBV12-5 with TRBJ1-3, with D perhaps matching TRBD1 (5 bases). This CDR3 comprises 16 residues. Trimming stripped 0 bases from V and 3 bases from J, with 12 bases between. The germline CDR1 and CDR2 sequences are LGHNT and FRNRAP. CDR3 sequence: CASGLVFSGNGNTIYF. CDR3 in DNA: TGTGCTAGTGGTTTGGTATTTTCAGGGAATGGAAACACCATATATTTT.

The chain combines TRBV28 with TRBJ1-2; a weak D match, TRBD1 (5 bases). CDR1 is MDHEN, CDR2 SYDVKM, per germline. The ends were cut back, 6 bases at V and 7 bases at J, with 21 bases in the middle. The CDR3 sequence is 15 residues long. The CDR3 DNA reads as TGTGCCAGCAGGGACACAACACTAATTAGGCCTGGCTACACCTTC. Translation gives CASRDTTLIRPGYTF.

V usage is TRBV7-8 and J usage is TRBJ2-3, with D perhaps TRBD1 (5 bases). Trimming took 3 bases from V and 1 from J, leaving 11 bases between them. The germline CDR1 and CDR2 sequences are SGHVS and FQNEAQ. The CDR3 length is 15 residues. The CDR3 region is CASSFWGRGTDTQYF. Here the CDR3 DNA reads TGTGCCAGCAGCTTCTGGGGCAGGGGCACAGATACGCAGTATTTT.

The count of this clone is one. The chain uses TRBV6-4 and TRBJ1-5; TRBD1 is a possible D gene (5 bases). The CDR3 extends over 19 amino acids. Trimming pared 0 bases from V and 3 bases from J, leaving 21 bases between. CDR1 is MRHNA, CDR2 SNTAGT, per germline. The CDR3 region is CASSDSTGFYRPYNQPQHF. CDR3 DNA: TGTGCCAGCAGTGACTCCACGGGATTTTACAGGCCTTACAATCAGCCCCAGCATTTT.

The gene calls are TRBV15 and TRBJ2-5; 9 positions agree with TRBD1. With 1 base clipped from V and 0 bases from J, the junction kept 3 bases outside the gene matches. There are 16 residues in the CDR3. Germline V gene sequence: CDR1 LNHNV, CDR2 YYDKDF (reference sequence). The CDR3 DNA reads as TGTGCCACCAGCAGAGGGACAGGGGATTACCAAGAGACCCAGTACTTC. It translates to CATSRGTGDYQETQYF.

V and J are TRBV7-2 and TRBJ2-1, with TRBD2 matching over 7 bases. J lost 7 bases, V lost 6 bases, and 9 bases had no gene match. This CDR3 contains 14 residues. Per the germline V gene, CDR1 is SGHTA and CDR2 is FQGNSA. CDR3 sequence reads: CASRQRLAENEQFF. The CDR3 DNA reads TGTGCCAGCAGACAACGGCTAGCGGAGAATGAGCAGTTCTTC.